Included here is one TCR beta chain sequence, with context. The antigen remains undetermined. These data are taken from a study of shared clonotypes between healthy human individuals. Using immunoSEQ multiplex PCR, the repertoire was profiled, and TCRdb retains in-frame clones only, with some absent. Altogether around 700,000 clones are present, around 74% being singletons, with the ten largest covering around 1.6%. Broader study findings: There were few donors, and this limited the genetic and exposure-history diversity represented. Of the naive CD4 clonotypes, roughly 5% were shared across a handful of donors.

The CDR3 covers 15 residues. V lost 6 bases and J lost 4; bases outside the gene matches: 7. Germline lookup yields CDR1 MNHEY and CDR2 SMNVEV (reference sequence). Sequencing used memory CD4+ T cells sorted from blood. Subset reported: CD45RA-negative fraction. The chain uses TRBV27 and TRBJ2-3, with TRBD1 matching 10 bases. The clonotype comes from a woman in her twenties or thirties in good health. The CDR3 spells CASRCPGQGSDTQYF. The CDR3 DNA is TGTGCCAGCAGATGCCCGGGACAGGGGTCAGATACGCAGTATTTT.